This T cell receptor (beta chain) came from a study of glioma-infiltrating T cells after dendritic cell vaccination. Sample time point: after dendritic cell vaccination, including at tumor progression/relapse. The method was immunoSEQ multiplex PCR; TCRdb's version includes in-frame clones alone and lacks a portion of them. The sample lists over 55,000 clones; about 79% were seen once. Germline-derived CDR1 and CDR2 are KGHSH and LQKENI. The CDR3 totals 15 residues. V shed 1 base and J shed 0 bases, with 10 bases lying between them. The sample consisted of blood, taken after dendritic cell vaccination. The receptor was derived from a human donor with glioblastoma. The rearrangement joins TRBV18 to TRBJ2-7, with unresolved D. The chain's CDR3 is CASSPRGPNSYEQYF. In nucleotides, the CDR3 is TGTGCCAGCTCACCACGAGGTCCAAACTCCTACGAGCAGTACTTC. Based on the CDR3 plus reference TRBV18 and TRBJ2-7, the full variable domain is NAGVMQNPRHLVRRRGQEARLRCSPMKGHSHVYWYRQLPEEGLKFMVYLQKENIIDESGMPKERFSAEFPKEGPSILRIQQVVRGDSAAYFCASSPRGPNSYEQYFGPGTRLTVT.